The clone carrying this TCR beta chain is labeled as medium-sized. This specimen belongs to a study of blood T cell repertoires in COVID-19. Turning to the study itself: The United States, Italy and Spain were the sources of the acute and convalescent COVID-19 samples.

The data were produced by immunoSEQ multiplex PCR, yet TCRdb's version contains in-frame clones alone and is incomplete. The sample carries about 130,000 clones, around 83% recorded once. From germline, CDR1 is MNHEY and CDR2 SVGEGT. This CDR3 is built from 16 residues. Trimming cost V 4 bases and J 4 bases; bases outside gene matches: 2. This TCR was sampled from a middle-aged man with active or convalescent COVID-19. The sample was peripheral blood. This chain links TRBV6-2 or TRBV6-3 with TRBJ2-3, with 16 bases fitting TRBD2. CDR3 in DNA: TGTGCCAGCAGTTCCGGGACTAGCGGGGGGGCAGATACGCAGTATTTT. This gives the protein CASSSGTSGGADTQYF.